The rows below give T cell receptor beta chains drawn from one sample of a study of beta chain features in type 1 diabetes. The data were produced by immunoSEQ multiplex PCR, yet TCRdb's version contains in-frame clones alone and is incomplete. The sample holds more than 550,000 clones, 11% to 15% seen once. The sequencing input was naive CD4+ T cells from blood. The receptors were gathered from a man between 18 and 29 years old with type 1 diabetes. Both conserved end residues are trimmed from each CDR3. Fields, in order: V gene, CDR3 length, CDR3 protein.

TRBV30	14	AWSLWDRGPADTQY
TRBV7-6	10	ASSLGVHEQY
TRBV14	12	ASSRGGAINEQF
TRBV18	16	ASSPLQGVGRSNQPQH
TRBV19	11	ASCIPSTGGYT
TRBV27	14	ASSSHHDRIGQRAF
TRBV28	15	ASSLFGLAGSTDTQY
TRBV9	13	ASSVAPAGGSPLH
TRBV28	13	ASSGLGGLTDTQY
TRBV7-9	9	ASSPDETQY
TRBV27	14	ASSLGAGAGNQPQH
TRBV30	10	AWSGQGMPQH
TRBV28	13	ASTPDSLAYNEQF
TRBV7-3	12	ASSLSRDTDTQY
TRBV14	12	ASSPQTVYNEQF
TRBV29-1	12	SVAGGLGAYEQY
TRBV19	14	ASSPGASGSTDTQY
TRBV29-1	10	SVDSRAYGYT
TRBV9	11	ASSASLGQPQH
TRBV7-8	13	ASSPIGQINEKLF
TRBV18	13	ASSPLAGFDQPQH
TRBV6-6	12	ASFALAGDYEQY
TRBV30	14	AWSVLSLAGPYEQY
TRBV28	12	ASKDWTASYEQY
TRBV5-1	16	ASSYGRGGQFLSYEQY
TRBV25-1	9	ASSTQGRAF
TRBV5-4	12	ASSLADGTTKAF
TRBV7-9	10	ASSTSTYEQY
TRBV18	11	ASSPRDSGEQY
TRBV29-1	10	SVGEGDSPLH
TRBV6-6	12	ASLSTGGSETQY
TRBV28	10	ASSSGLHEQY
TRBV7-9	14	ASSSLRGAGANVLT
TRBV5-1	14	ASSLEGLGRYNEQF
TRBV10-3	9	AISRDTEAF
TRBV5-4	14	ASSLAHQGPQETQY
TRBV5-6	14	ASSPGGRDLHTEAF
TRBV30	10	AWSVLGVKAF
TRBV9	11	ASSPADADTQY
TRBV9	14	ASSPPRLAGGNEQF
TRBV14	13	ASSRVNRYTGELF
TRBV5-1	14	ASSLRSADPTYEQY
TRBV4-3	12	ASSGGQGSQPQH
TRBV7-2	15	ASSVWTSGTRTDTQY
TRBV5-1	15	ASTRSGRTRGTDTQY
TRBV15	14	ATSRDHQGARDTQY
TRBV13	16	ASSLSGTGGLDNEKLF
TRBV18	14	ASSPPGLGFLDTQY
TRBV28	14	ASSLPTGVADTEAF
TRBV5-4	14	ASTRGGASSYNEQF
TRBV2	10	ASSEIVGSQY
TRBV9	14	ASSIRSTGRDNEQF
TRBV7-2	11	ASSLGEYNEQF
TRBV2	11	ASSEQRHYGYT